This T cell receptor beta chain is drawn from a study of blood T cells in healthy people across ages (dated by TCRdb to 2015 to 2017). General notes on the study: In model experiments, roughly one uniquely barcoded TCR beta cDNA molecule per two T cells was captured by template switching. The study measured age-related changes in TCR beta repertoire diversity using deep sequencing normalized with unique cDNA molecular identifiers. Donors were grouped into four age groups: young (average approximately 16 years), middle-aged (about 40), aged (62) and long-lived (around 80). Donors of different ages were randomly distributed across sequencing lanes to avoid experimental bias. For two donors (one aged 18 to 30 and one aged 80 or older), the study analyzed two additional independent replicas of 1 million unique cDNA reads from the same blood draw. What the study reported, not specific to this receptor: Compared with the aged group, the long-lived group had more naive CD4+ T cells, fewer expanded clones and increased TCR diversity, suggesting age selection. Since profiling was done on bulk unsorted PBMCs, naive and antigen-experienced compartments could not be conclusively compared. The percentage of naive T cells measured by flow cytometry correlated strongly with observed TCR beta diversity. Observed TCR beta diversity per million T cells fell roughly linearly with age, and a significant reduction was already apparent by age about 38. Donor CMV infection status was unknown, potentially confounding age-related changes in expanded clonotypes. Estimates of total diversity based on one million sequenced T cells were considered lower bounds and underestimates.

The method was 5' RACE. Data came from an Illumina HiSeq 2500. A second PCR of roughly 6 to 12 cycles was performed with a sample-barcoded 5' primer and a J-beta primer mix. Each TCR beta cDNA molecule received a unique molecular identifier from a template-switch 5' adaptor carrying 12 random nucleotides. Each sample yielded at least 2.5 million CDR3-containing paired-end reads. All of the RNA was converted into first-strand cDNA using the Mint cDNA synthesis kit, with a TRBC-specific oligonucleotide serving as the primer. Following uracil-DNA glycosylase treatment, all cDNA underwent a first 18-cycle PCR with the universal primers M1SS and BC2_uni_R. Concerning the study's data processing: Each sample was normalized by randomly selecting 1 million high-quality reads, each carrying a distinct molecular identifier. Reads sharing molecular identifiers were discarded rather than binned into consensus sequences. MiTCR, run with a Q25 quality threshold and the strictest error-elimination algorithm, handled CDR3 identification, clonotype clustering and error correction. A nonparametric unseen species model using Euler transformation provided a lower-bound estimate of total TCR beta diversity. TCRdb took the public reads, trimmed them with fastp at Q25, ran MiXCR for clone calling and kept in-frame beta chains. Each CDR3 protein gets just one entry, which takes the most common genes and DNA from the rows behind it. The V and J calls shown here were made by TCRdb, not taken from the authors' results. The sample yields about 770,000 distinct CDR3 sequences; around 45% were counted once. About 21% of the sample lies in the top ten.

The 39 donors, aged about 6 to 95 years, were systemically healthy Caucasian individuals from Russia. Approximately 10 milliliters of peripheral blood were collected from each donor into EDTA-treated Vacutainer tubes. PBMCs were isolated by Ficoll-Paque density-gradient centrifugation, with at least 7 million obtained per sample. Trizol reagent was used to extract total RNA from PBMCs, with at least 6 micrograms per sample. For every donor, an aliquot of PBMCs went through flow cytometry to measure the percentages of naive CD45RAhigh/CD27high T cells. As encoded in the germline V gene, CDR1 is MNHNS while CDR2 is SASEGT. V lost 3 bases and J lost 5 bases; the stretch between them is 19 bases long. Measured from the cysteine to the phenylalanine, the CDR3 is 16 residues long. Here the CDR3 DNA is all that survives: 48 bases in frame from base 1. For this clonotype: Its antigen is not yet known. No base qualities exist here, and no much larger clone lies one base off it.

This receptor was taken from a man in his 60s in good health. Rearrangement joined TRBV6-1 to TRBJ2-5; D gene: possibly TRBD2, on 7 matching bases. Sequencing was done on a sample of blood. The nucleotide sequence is TGTGCCAGCAGTGAGGGCTCGGGGGGCGTCTGGGAGACCCAGTACTTC. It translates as CASSEGSGGVWETQYF.